The present T cell receptor beta chain was sequenced within a study of T-cell reconstitution after alpha-beta-depleted transplantation in children. This clonotype was detected only a few times. The V gene lost 6 bases and the J gene lost 2 bases, with 17 bases spanning the gap. From germline, CDR1 is MNHEY and CDR2 SVGAGI. The CDR3 is made up of 15 amino acids. This sample's TCRbeta library carried unique molecular identifier barcodes. TCRdb reprocessed the PCR reads with MiXCR, giving one entry per CDR3 protein. The table lists nearly 400,000 distinct CDR3 sequences, roughly 21% of them singletons. This material consisted of PBMCs from the stem cell graft donor, taken from the stem cell graft. V is TRBV6-5 and J is TRBJ2-7, with D tentatively TRBD1 or TRBD2 (7 bases each). The sequence derives from a human donor who donated a stem cell graft to a child with acute myeloid leukemia. CDR3 bases: TGTGCCAGCAGAGCGGGACAGAGAAGCCCCTACGAGCAGTACTTC. Its protein is CASRAGQRSPYEQYF.